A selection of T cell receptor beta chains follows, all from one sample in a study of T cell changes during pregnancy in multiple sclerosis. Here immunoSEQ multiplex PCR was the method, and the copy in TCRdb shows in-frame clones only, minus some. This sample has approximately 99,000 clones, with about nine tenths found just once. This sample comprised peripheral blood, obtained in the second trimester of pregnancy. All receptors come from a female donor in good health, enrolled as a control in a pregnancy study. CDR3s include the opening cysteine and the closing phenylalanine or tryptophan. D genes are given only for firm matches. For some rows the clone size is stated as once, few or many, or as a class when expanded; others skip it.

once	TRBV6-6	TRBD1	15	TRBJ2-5	TGTGCCAGCAGCCCGACAGGGATTCCTCAAGAGACCCAGTACTTC	CASSPTGIPQETQYF
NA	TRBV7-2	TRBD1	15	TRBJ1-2	TGTGCCAGCAGCTTAGACAGGGGAGTTAACTATGGCTACACCTTC	CASSLDRGVNYGYTF
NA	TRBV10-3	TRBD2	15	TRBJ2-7	TGTGCCATCCAAGAACCCGGGACTAGGTCCTACGAGCAGTACTTC	CAIQEPGTRSYEQYF
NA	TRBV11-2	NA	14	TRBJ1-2	TGTGCCAGCAGCTTAGGGCGGGGGGCAGGTGGCTACACCTTC	CASSLGRGAGGYTF
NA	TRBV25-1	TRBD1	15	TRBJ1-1	TGTGCCAGCAGTGACTTAACGACAGGGTCCACTGAAGCTTTCTTT	CASSDLTTGSTEAFF
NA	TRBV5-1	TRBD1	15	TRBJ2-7	TGCGCCAGCAGCTCATGGACAGGGCCAAACTACGAGCAGTACTTC	CASSSWTGPNYEQYF
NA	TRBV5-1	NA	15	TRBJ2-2	TGCGCCAGCAGCTTGGAAGGGGAAGACACCGGGGAGCTGTTTTTT	CASSLEGEDTGELFF
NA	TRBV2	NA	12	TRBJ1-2	TGTGCCAGCAGTTCGGAGATGTATGGCTACACCTTC	CASSSEMYGYTF
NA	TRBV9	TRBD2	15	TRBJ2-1	TGTGCCAGCAGCGTGGGGCGGGAGACCTACAATGAGCAGTTCTTC	CASSVGRETYNEQFF
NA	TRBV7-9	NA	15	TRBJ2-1	TGTGCCAGCAGCTTCTCTACGGGATGGGGCAATGAGCAGTTCTTC	CASSFSTGWGNEQFF
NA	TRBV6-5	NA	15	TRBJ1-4	TGTGCCAGCAGTCGGTCCGACAGCGCTACCGAAAAACTGTTTTTT	CASSRSDSATEKLFF
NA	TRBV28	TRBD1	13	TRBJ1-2	TGTGCCAGCAGGAGACAGGGGATCAGTGGCTACACCTTC	CASRRQGISGYTF
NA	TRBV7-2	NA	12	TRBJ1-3	TGTGCCAGCAGCTTAGTGGCGGACACCATATATTTT	CASSLVADTIYF
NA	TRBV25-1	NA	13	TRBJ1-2	TGTGCCAGCAGTCGAGGCGGTCTATATGGCTACACCTTC	CASSRGGLYGYTF
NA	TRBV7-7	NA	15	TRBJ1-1	TGTGCTAGCAGCCCCGGGACTTCCTTGAACACTGAAGCTTTCTTT	CASSPGTSLNTEAFF
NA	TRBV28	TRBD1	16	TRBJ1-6	TGTGCCAGCAGTATTCCGGGACAGGGTTATAATTCACCCCTCCACTTT	CASSIPGQGYNSPLHF
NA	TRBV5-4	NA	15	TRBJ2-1	TGTGCCAGCAGCATTGACAAGGCCCCCGGCAATGAGCAGTTCTTC	CASSIDKAPGNEQFF
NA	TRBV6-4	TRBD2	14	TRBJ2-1	TGTGCCAGCAGTCCGACTAGCGGGGGCCATGAGCAGTTCTTC	CASSPTSGGHEQFF
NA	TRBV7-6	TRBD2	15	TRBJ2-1	TGTGCCAGCAGCTTAAGTAGCGGGGTTAACAATGAGCAGTTCTTC	CASSLSSGVNNEQFF
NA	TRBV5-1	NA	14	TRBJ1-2	TGCGCCAGCAGCTTGGCACTTGCTAACTATGGCTACACCTTC	CASSLALANYGYTF
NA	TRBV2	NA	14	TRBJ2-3	TGTGCCAGCAGTCGACTAGGAAGCACAGATACGCAGTATTTT	CASSRLGSTDTQYF
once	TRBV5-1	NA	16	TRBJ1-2	TGCGCCAGCAGCTTGGCCAGAACAGCGGATAGATATGGCTACACCTTC	CASSLARTADRYGYTF
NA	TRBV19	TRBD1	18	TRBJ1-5	TGTGCCAGTAGTATCCTAATTCAGGGGGCCGGGCGTAATCAGCCCCAGCATTTT	CASSILIQGAGRNQPQHF
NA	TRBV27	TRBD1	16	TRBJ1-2	TGTGCCAGCAGTTTATCCGGGACAGGGGTGAACTATGGCTACACCTTC	CASSLSGTGVNYGYTF
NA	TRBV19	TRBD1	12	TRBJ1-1	TGTGCCAGCCTGGACAGGGGCCGGGAAGCTTTCTTT	CASLDRGREAFF
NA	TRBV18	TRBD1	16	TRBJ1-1	TGTGCCAGCTCACCACCGACAGGGCGAGGGAACACTGAAGCTTTCTTT	CASSPPTGRGNTEAFF
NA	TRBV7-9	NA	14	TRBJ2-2	TGTGCCAGCAGCTCTCACCCGGGCACCGGGGAGCTGTTTTTT	CASSSHPGTGELFF
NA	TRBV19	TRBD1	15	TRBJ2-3	TGTGCCAGTAGTATGACAGGGGACATCACAGATACGCAGTATTTT	CASSMTGDITDTQYF
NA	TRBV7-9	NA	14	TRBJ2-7	TGTGCCAGCAGCTTGGGGCGTATTATGGACGAGCAGTACTTC	CASSLGRIMDEQYF
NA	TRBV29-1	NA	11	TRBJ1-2	TGCAGCGTTGGGGACATTTATGGCTACACCTTC	CSVGDIYGYTF
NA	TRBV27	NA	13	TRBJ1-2	TGTGCCAGCAGTTTAGCAGGGGCCTATGGCTACACCTTC	CASSLAGAYGYTF
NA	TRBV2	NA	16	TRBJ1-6	TGTGCCAGCAGCATACGTCGGGGTCCATATAATTCACCCCTCCACTTT	CASSIRRGPYNSPLHF
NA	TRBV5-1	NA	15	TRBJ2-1	TGCGCCAGCAGCTTGTTAGCCCCAACCTACAATGAGCAGTTCTTC	CASSLLAPTYNEQFF
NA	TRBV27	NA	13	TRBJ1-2	TGTGCCAGCGTTTCCCACAATAGCAATGGCTACACCTTC	CASVSHNSNGYTF
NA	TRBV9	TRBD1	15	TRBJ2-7	TGTGCCAGCAGCGAAACCGGGACAGGGGAAGGGGAGCAGTACTTC	CASSETGTGEGEQYF
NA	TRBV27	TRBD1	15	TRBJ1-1	TGTGCCAGCAGTGGGGGACAGGCAATGAACACTGAAGCTTTCTTT	CASSGGQAMNTEAFF